One T cell receptor (beta chain) is described in this entry. Here immunoSEQ multiplex PCR was the method, and the copy in TCRdb shows in-frame clones only, minus some. The sample lists nearly 95,000 clones, around 94% occurring once. The data derive from a study of OX40 agonist ivuxolimab in advanced cancers. Trimming pared 9 bases from V and 4 bases from J, leaving 16 bases between. Germline CDR1 and CDR2: LNHDA and SQIVND (reference sequence). The CDR3 totals 14 residues. V and J are TRBV19 and TRBJ2-1, with D maybe TRBD2 (6 bases). This receptor was identified in an adult with an advanced solid tumor such as melanoma, head and neck, liver or kidney cancer. The source was CD4+ or CD8+ T cells sorted from blood, collected in a trial of the OX40 agonist ivuxolimab. The CDR3 nucleotides read TGTGCCAGCGGGCCTAGCGCGACTTACAATGAGCAGTTCTTC. Protein: CASGPSATYNEQFF.